A single count supports the clone carrying this T cell receptor beta chain. Its antigen is not known. Measured with immunoSEQ multiplex PCR; TCRdb has only the in-frame clones, and not every one. Of about 680,000 clones detected, 73% appear once; the ten largest clones hold roughly 2%. This entry is derived from a study of shared clonotypes between healthy human individuals. At the level of the study: CD8 memory received one plate per donor, CD8 naive two, CD4 memory three and CD4 naive three. Notes on the study in general: An anticipated effect of sequencing depth on clonotype sharing among donors was recognized. Clonotypes shared by all four sorted-subset donors had higher generation probabilities than non-shared clonotypes. Naive subsets usually exceeded memory subsets in estimated richness.

The CDR3 is 15 residues long. CDR1 and CDR2 (germline): MNHEY, SMNVEV (reference sequence). Trimming shortened V by 2 bases and J by 2 bases, and 9 bases separated the two germline ends. The V gene is TRBV27, the J gene TRBJ2-2; a possible D gene is TRBD2 (5 bases). Sequencing was carried out using memory CD4+ T cells sorted from blood. Described subset: CD45RA-negative fraction. This TCR came from a woman in her 30s in good health. In DNA, the CDR3 is TGTGCCAGCAGTTTACGGGGAAGAAACACCGGGGAGCTGTTTTTT. Encoded protein: CASSLRGRNTGELFF.